The 19 T cell receptor beta chains below all came from one sample that was sequenced in a study of Graves' ophthalmopathy and Graves' hyperthyroidism. TCR beta CDR3 regions were amplified from RNA transcripts. Amplification began with first-round RT-PCR using HTBI primers, then second-round multiplex PCR was performed. TCRdb re-derived calls from the multiplex PCR reads in MiXCR, one entry per CDR3 protein. The table has around 660,000 distinct CDR3 sequences, 35% to 50% seen once; the top ten hold 3.3%. Sequencing was carried out using peripheral blood. These receptors all come from an adult man with Graves' ophthalmopathy.

This clonotype came up a few times. The chain couples TRBV7-7 to TRBJ2-7; no clear D. V was cut by 5 bases and J by 2 bases, with 13 bases left in between. This CDR3 is built from 14 residues. Per germline, CDR1 SSHAT and CDR2 FNYEAQ (reference sequence). In nucleotides, the CDR3 is TGTGCCAGCAGCCCCCAGCCAGACGCCTACGAGCAGTACTTC. It translates to CASSPQPDAYEQYF.

In regard to this clonotype: One junction end does not reproduce the germline sequence, and a read error may be involved. The V call is TRBV10-3, the J call TRBJ1-1; 10 bases match TRBD1. Germline V lookup: CDR1 ENHRY, CDR2 SYGVKD. There are 16 residues in the CDR3. CDR3 in DNA: TGTGCCAGCAGTTACGGGACAGGGGTACTGGACACTGAAGCTTTCTTT. Protein sequence: CASSYGTGVLDTEAFF.

As for this clonotype: Given a much more abundant clone one base away, this may be a read error. This chain joins TRBV9 and TRBJ1-6, with no clear D. The germline CDR1 and CDR2 sequences are SGDLS and YYNGEE. Between the trimmed V and J ends, which lost 0 bases and 3 bases, there was a span of 4 bases. The CDR3 has 14 residues. CDR3 in amino acids: CASSVERYNSPLHF. CDR3 coding DNA: TGTGCCAGCAGCGTAGAGCGCTATAATTCACCCCTCCACTTT.

The chain links TRBV27 to TRBJ2-5; 7 bases match TRBD2. V was clipped by 4 bases and J by 5 bases; unmatched bases: 10. The CDR3 loop spans 15 amino acids. Germline CDR1 MNHEY, CDR2 SMNVEV (reference sequence). CDR3 loop: CASSSPLRGGETQYF. CDR3 coding DNA: TGTGCCAGCAGTTCCCCTCTTAGGGGAGGGGAGACCCAGTACTTC.

This clonotype was recorded at least ten times. The chain has TRBV5-1 and TRBJ1-2; tentatively, D is TRBD1 (5 bases). This CDR3 spans 16 amino acids. The germline V gene has CDR1 SGHRS and CDR2 YFSETQ. Trimming took off 3 bases at V and 6 bases at J, with 21 bases between the two ends. This CDR3 reads CASSSNHGASGNGYTF. CDR3 DNA sequence: TGCGCCAGCAGCTCAAATCACGGGGCATCTGGAAATGGCTACACCTTC.

V gene TRBV25-1 combines with J gene TRBJ2-5; tentatively, D is TRBD2 (6 bases). CDR3 length: 12 residues. V was trimmed by 2 bases and J by 12 bases, leaving 13 bases between them. Per the germline V gene, CDR1 is MGHDK and CDR2 is SYGVNS. This CDR3 is CASSERGTGKYF. In DNA form, the CDR3 reads TGTGCCAGCAGTGAACGGGGGACTGGAAAGTACTTC.

About this clonotype itself: A much more abundant neighbour one base away suggests this may be a read error. The chain is built from TRBV7-9 and TRBJ1-1; D remains unclear. Germline values: CDR1 SEHNR, CDR2 FQNEAQ (reference sequence). The CDR3 is made up of 14 amino acids. The CDR3: CASSPLDLNAEAFF. In DNA form, the CDR3 reads TGTGCCAGCAGCCCCCTGGACCTGAACGCTGAAGCTTTCTTT. The variable domain in full, completed from reference TRBV7-9 and TRBJ1-1, reads DTGVSQNPRHKITKRGQNVTFRCDPISEHNRLYWYRQTLGQGPEFLTYFQNEAQLEKSRLLSDRFSAERPKGSFSTLEIQRTEQGDSAMYLCASSPLDLNAEAFFGQGTRLTVV.

The chain is built from TRBV29-1 and TRBJ2-1; 9 nucleotides agree with TRBD1. Germline trimming cut 3 bases from V and 10 bases from J; bases unmatched to any gene: 7. The germline gives CDR1 SQVTM, CDR2 ANQGSEA. There are 13 residues in the CDR3. Here the CDR3 DNA reads TGCAGCGTTGACGGGGACAGGGTCGAAGAGCAGTTCTTC. This translates into CSVDGDRVEEQFF.

This chain connects TRBV10-3 to TRBJ2-3; D gene uncertain. Trimming stripped 5 bases from V and 5 bases from J, with 17 bases between. Germline CDR1 is ENHRY and CDR2 is SYGVKD. The length of the CDR3 is 15 residues. CDR3 DNA sequence: TGTGCCATCAGTTTTACATCAAGCTATTTAGATACGCAGTATTTT. It translates to CAISFTSSYLDTQYF.

The rearrangement links TRBV7-9 to TRBJ1-6; D is unclear. CDR3 length equals 15 residues. Germline CDR1 SEHNR, CDR2 FQNEAQ (reference sequence). Trimming left V 1 base short and J 6 bases short, with 10 bases between. CDR3: CASSLGMGSNSPLHF. DNA of the CDR3: TGTGCCAGCAGCTTAGGGATGGGAAGTAATTCACCCCTCCACTTT.

This clonotype has more than one count but fewer than ten. This sequence joins TRBV5-1 and TRBJ2-5; weak D call: TRBD2 (6 bases). Germline lookup yields CDR1 SGHRS and CDR2 YFSETQ. The CDR3 sequence is 17 residues long. The V end was cut by 1 base, the J end by 5 bases, with 21 bases between. The CDR3 here is CASSLSSAHGDSETQYF. The CDR3, as DNA: TGCGCCAGCAGCTTGTCATCTGCGCATGGGGACTCGGAGACCCAGTACTTC.

This clonotype was seen more than once but under ten times. This chain uses TRBV5-6 with TRBJ2-7; a weak D match, TRBD2 (6 bases). CDR3 length: 13 residues. V was cut by 1 base and J by 5 bases, with 10 bases left in between. Germline V CDR1 and CDR2: SGHDT, YYEEEE. The CDR3 here is CASSLWGVDEQYF. CDR3 DNA: TGTGCCAGCAGCTTGTGGGGGGTAGACGAGCAGTACTTC.

This clonotype was detected ten times or more. The J gene is TRBJ2-7, the V gene TRBV7-8, with D tentatively TRBD1 (5 bases). Germline CDR1 reads SGHVS; CDR2 reads FQNEAQ. V dropped 0 bases and J dropped 3 bases, with 9 bases sitting between them. CDR3 length: 14 residues. CDR3 in DNA: TGTGCCAGCAGCTTAGCTTGGCAGGGCTACGAGCAGTACTTC. Protein product: CASSLAWQGYEQYF.

This clonotype appeared many times. The rearrangement uses TRBV4-3 and TRBJ1-5, with a weak D call TRBD1 (6 bases). CDR1 LGHNA and CDR2 YSLEER come from the germline V gene. Trimming left V 0 bases short and J 6 bases short, with 12 bases between. This CDR3 contains 15 residues. CDR3: CASSQEPTGGQPQHF. Written as DNA, the CDR3 is TGCGCCAGCAGCCAAGAACCGACAGGTGGTCAGCCCCAGCATTTT.

The chain carries TRBV2 and TRBJ2-6; D perhaps matches TRBD1 (5 bases). The CDR3 is 14 residues long. Trimming pared 2 bases from V and 9 bases from J, leaving 11 bases between. Germline CDR1 SNHLY, CDR2 FYNNEI. Here the CDR3 DNA reads TGTGCCAGCAGTGAACGGGCAGGGCTCAACGTCCTGACTTTC. Translating gives CASSERAGLNVLTF.

The chain carries TRBV12-5 and TRBJ2-2; TRBD1 matches 10 bases. The germline CDR1 and CDR2 sequences are LGHNT and FRNRAP. V was pared by 5 bases and J by 6 bases, with 6 bases of the junction left unmatched. The CDR3 sequence is 15 residues long. The CDR3 region is CASGGGTGVPGELFF. For the CDR3, the DNA is TGTGCTAGTGGTGGAGGGACAGGGGTACCCGGGGAGCTGTTTTTT.

As regards this clonotype: One end of the junction is discordant with germline, which a read error may explain. The gene calls are TRBV10-3 and TRBJ2-7, with D perhaps being TRBD1 or TRBD2 (7 bases each). The CDR3 has 17 residues. Germline assignment: CDR1 ENHRY and CDR2 SYGVKD. The CDR3 DNA reads TGTGCCAGCAGTGAAGGGGGAGGGGGCCCCGGGCTCTACGAGCAGTACTTC. It yields the protein CASSEGGGGPGLYEQYF.

This clonotype has a count of ten or more. This chain connects TRBV29-1 to TRBJ1-2; D is ambiguous. Germline CDR1 reads SQVTM; CDR2 reads ANQGSEA. This CDR3 is built from 12 residues. Trimming removed 4 bases at V and 0 bases at J, with 6 bases between. The DNA of the CDR3 is TGCAGCGTTGTTTTACCTAACTATGGCTACACCTTC. It specifies CSVVLPNYGYTF.

This clonotype was found many times. The V and J genes are TRBV7-9 and TRBJ2-7; D may correspond to TRBD1 or TRBD2 (5 bases each). V was clipped by 6 bases and J by 0 bases, with 9 bases between them. The germline V gene has CDR1 SEHNR and CDR2 FQNEAQ (reference sequence). CDR3 length: 13 amino acids. CDR3 in DNA: TGTGCCAGCAGGGAGGACAACTCCTACGAGCAGTACTTC. Residues: CASREDNSYEQYF.